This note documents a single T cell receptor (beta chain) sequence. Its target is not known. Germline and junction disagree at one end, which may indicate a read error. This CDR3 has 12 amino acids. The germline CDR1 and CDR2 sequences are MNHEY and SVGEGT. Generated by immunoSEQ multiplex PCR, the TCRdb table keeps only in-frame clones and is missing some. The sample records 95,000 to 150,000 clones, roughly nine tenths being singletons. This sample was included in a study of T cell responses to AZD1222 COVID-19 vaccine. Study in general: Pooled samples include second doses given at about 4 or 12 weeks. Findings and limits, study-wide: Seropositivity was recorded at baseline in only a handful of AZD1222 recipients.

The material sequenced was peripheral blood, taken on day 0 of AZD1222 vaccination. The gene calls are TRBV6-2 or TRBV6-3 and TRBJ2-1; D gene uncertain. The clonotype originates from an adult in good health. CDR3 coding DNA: TGTGCCAGCAGCAACTTAGCCGCCCCGGTGGTCTTC. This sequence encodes CASSNLAAPVVF.